This is a list of T cell receptor beta chains from one sample in a study of blood T cell repertoires in COVID-19. Assay used: immunoSEQ multiplex PCR; TCRdb lists only in-frame clones, some missing. The sample records a few hundred thousand clones, about 91% being singletons. The specimen sequenced was PBMCs or T cells enriched from blood (not recorded which). All receptors come from a woman aged 40 to 55 who had recovered from COVID-19. Both conserved end residues are part of each CDR3. D genes are given only for firm matches. Clone size is stated in some rows and not others, as once, few, many or a class when expanded.

TRBD2	TRBV24-1	-	TRBJ2-5	TGTGCCACCGGACGGAACGGGGGGCAAGAGACCCAGTACTTC	CATGRNGGQETQYF
-	TRBV20-1	-	TRBJ2-1	TGCAGTGCCGCGCGCGGGGAGCAGTTCTTC	CSAARGEQFF
-	TRBV9	-	TRBJ2-3	TGTGCCAGCAGCGTAGACGTTAGCGGCAAGTCTAGCACAGATACGCAGTATTTT	CASSVDVSGKSSTDTQYF
-	TRBV5-8	-	TRBJ1-1	TGTGCCAGCAGGTTACAGGGACCTAACACTGAAGCTTTCTTT	CASRLQGPNTEAFF
TRBD1	TRBV6-5	once	TRBJ2-1	TGTGCCGCAAGACAGGGGGCATCCTACAATGAGCAGTTCTTC	CAARQGASYNEQFF
-	TRBV3-1/TRBV3-2	-	TRBJ1-1	TGTGCCAGCAGCCAAGTACAGACGAACACTGAAGCTTTCTTT	CASSQVQTNTEAFF
-	TRBV6-5	-	TRBJ2-7	TGTGCCAGCAGTTACGTCTCGGGCGAGCAGTACTTC	CASSYVSGEQYF
TRBD1	TRBV27	-	TRBJ2-7	TGTGCCAGCAGTTTTAGGGACAGAATTTACGAGCAGTACTTC	CASSFRDRIYEQYF
-	TRBV19	-	TRBJ2-3	TGTGCCAGTAGCGGAGAACCCACAGATACGCAGTATTTT	CASSGEPTDTQYF
TRBD2	TRBV4-1	-	TRBJ2-7	TGCGCCAGCAGCCAAGATCCCCTCAGCGGGGGGACTACCTACGAGCAGTACTTC	CASSQDPLSGGTTYEQYF
TRBD2	TRBV5-1	-	TRBJ2-2	TGCGCCAGCAGCTTCGGACTAGCGGGGGCCACCGGGGAGCTGTTTTTT	CASSFGLAGATGELFF
TRBD2	TRBV3-1/TRBV3-2	-	TRBJ2-5	TGTGCCAGCGGATCTAGCGGGAGCGGTGAGACCCAGTACTTC	CASGSSGSGETQYF
-	TRBV24-1	-	TRBJ1-5	TGTGCCACCAGTGACACAAAACAGGGAATTGGGCATCAGCCCCAGCATTTT	CATSDTKQGIGHQPQHF
TRBD2	TRBV30	-	TRBJ2-4	TGTGCCTGGATACCCGAGGGCGGGAGGGCGCCCAAAAACATTCAGTACTTC	CAWIPEGGRAPKNIQYF
-	TRBV3-1/TRBV3-2	-	TRBJ2-5	TGTGCCAGCAGCCAAGGGGGGCGAGGTGAGACCCAGTACTTC	CASSQGGRGETQYF
-	TRBV29-1	-	TRBJ2-3	TGCAGCGTGACTACCTCCGGAGATACGCAGTATTTT	CSVTTSGDTQYF
TRBD1	TRBV10-3	-	TRBJ1-2	TGTGCCATCACCCGACAGGGTTACTATGGCTACACCTTC	CAITRQGYYGYTF
-	TRBV19	-	TRBJ1-5	TGTGCCAGTAGGCCGGGGGGGGAAGGTCAGCCCCAGCATTTT	CASRPGGEGQPQHF
TRBD2	TRBV6-2/TRBV6-3	once	TRBJ2-7	TGTGCCAGCAGTATTCCTAGCGGACCAAGCGAGCAGTACTTC	CASSIPSGPSEQYF
-	TRBV6-2/TRBV6-3	-	TRBJ2-1	TGTGCCAGCAGTTCCAGGGATGAGCAGTTCTTC	CASSSRDEQFF
TRBD2	TRBV29-1	few	TRBJ2-1	TGCAGCGCTCCTCAGCGGGAGGGCCGCAATGAGCAGTTCTTC	CSAPQREGRNEQFF
TRBD1	TRBV24-1	-	TRBJ1-2	TGTGCCACCAGTGACAGAGGACAGGACAACTATGGCTACACCTTC	CATSDRGQDNYGYTF
-	TRBV7-9	-	TRBJ2-2	TGTGCCAGCAGCTCCCCGGGACAGAACACCGGGGAGCTGTTTTTT	CASSSPGQNTGELFF
-	TRBV7-3	once	TRBJ2-7	TGTGCCAGCAGCTTAAATGTTGGCGGAGGCGAGCAGTACTTC	CASSLNVGGGEQYF
-	TRBV4-2	-	TRBJ2-2	TGTGCCAGCAGCCAAGATTTCGGTCGGGAGCTGTTTTTT	CASSQDFGRELFF
TRBD2	TRBV11-1	-	TRBJ2-7	TGTGCCAGCAGCTTAGACGGGAGGGCCGAGCAGTACTTC	CASSLDGRAEQYF
TRBD2	TRBV10-2	once	TRBJ2-1	TGCGCCAGCAGTGAGTCCAACGGGGGGTCCCACAATGAGCAGTTCTTC	CASSESNGGSHNEQFF
-	TRBV27	-	TRBJ1-6	TGTGCCAGCAGTTTTGGACAAGTTAATTCACCCCTCCACTTT	CASSFGQVNSPLHF
-	TRBV19	-	TRBJ1-6	TGTGCCAGTAGTTCTCCGGGACTTTATAATTCACCCCTCCACTTT	CASSSPGLYNSPLHF